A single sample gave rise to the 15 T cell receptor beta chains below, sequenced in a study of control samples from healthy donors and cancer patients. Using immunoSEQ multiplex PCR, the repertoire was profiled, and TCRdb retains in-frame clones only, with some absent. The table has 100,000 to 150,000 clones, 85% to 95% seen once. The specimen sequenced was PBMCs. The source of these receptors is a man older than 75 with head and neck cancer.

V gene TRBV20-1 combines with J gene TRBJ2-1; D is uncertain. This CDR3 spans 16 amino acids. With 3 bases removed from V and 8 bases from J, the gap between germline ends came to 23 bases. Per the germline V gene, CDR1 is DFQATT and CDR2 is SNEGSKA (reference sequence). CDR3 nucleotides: TGCAGTGCTAGTGGACCTCATTCTCGCGTTCAAGATGAGCAGTTCTTC. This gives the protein CSASGPHSRVQDEQFF.

The CDR3 nucleotides read TGCGCCAGCAGCCAAGTAGGGCCTAATTCACCCCTCCACTTT. It yields the protein CASSQVGPNSPLHF. The chain has TRBV4-1 and TRBJ1-6; D gene uncertain. This CDR3 is built from 14 residues. V shed 1 base and J shed 6 bases, with 7 bases lying between them. Germline lookup yields CDR1 MGHRA and CDR2 YSYEKL.

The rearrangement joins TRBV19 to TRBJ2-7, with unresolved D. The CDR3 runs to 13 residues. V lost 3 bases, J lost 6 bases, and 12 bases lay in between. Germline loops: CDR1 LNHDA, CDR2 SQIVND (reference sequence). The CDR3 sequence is CASSIRGELEQYF. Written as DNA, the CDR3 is TGTGCCAGTAGTATCCGCGGCGAGCTCGAGCAGTACTTC.

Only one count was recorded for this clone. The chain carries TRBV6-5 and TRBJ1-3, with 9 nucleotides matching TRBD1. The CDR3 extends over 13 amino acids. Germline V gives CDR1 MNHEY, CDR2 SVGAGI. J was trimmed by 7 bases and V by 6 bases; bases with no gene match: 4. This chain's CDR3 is CASSRQGGNTIYF. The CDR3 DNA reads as TGTGCCAGCAGCAGACAGGGGGGGAACACCATATATTTT.

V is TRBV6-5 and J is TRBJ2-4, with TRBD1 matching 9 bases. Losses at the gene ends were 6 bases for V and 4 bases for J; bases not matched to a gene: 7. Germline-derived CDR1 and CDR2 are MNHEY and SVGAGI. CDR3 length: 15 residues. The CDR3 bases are TGTGCCAGCAGCAAACAGGGGGCGCGGAAAAACATTCAGTACTTC. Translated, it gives CASSKQGARKNIQYF.

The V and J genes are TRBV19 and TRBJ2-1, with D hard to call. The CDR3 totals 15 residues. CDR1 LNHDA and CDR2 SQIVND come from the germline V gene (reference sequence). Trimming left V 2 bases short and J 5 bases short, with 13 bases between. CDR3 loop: CASSINTPINNEQFF. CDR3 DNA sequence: TGTGCCAGTAGTATAAATACTCCTATTAACAATGAGCAGTTCTTC. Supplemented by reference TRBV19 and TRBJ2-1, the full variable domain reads DGGITQSPKYLFRKEGQNVTLSCEQNLNHDAMYWYRQDPGQGLRLIYYSQIVNDFQKGDIAEGYSVSREKKESFPLTVTSAQKNPTAFYLCASSINTPINNEQFFGPGTRLTVL.

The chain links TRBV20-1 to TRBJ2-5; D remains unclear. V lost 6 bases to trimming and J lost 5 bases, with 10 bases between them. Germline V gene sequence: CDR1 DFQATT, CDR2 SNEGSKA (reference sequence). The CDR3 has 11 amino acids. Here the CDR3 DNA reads TGCAGTGCCCGGCTCGGGGAGACCCAGTACTTC. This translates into CSARLGETQYF.

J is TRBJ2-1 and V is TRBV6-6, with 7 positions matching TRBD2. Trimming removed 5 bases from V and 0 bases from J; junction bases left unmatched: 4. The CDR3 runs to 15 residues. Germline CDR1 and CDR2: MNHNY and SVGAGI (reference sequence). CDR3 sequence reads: CASSPWGGSYNEQFF. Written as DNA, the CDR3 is TGTGCCAGCAGTCCGTGGGGGGGCTCCTACAATGAGCAGTTCTTC.

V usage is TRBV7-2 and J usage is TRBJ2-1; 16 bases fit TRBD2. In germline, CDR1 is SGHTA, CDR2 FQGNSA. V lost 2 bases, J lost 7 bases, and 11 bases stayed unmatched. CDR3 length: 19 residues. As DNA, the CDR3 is TGTGCCAGCAGCTTATCCGGGACTAGCGGGAGGGCCTTCTATAATGAGCAGTTCTTC. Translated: CASSLSGTSGRAFYNEQFF.

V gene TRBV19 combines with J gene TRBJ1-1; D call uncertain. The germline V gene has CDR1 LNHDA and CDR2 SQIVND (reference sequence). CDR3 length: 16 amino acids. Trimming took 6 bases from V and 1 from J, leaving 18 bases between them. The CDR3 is CASRVRTDDPNTEAFF. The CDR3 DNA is TGTGCCAGTAGAGTGAGGACCGACGACCCGAACACTGAAGCTTTCTTT. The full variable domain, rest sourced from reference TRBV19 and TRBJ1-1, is DGGITQSPKYLFRKEGQNVTLSCEQNLNHDAMYWYRQDPGQGLRLIYYSQIVNDFQKGDIAEGYSVSREKKESFPLTVTSAQKNPTAFYLCASRVRTDDPNTEAFFGQGTRLTVV.

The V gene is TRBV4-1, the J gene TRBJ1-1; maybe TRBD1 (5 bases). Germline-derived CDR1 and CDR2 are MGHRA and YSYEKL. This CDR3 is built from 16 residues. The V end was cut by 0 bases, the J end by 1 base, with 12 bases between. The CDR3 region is CASSQDRSGRNTEAFF. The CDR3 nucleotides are TGCGCCAGCAGCCAAGATCGCTCAGGGAGGAACACTGAAGCTTTCTTT.

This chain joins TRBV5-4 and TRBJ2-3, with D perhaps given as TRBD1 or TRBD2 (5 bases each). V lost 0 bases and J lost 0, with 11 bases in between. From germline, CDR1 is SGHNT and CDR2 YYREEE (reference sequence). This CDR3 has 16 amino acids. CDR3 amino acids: CASSLAPGTSTDTQYF. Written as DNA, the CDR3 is TGTGCCAGCAGCTTGGCCCCCGGGACGAGCACAGATACGCAGTATTTT.

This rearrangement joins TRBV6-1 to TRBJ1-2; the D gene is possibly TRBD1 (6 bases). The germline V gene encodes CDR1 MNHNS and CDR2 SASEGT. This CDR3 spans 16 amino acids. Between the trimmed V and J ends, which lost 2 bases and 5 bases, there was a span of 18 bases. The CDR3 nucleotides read TGTGCCAGCAGTGAACTGGGGGCCCTAAAAACTTATGGCTACACCTTC. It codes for CASSELGALKTYGYTF.

Written as DNA, the CDR3 is TGTGCCACCAGCAGAGATAGGGGGGACGAGCAGTTCTTC. Its protein product is CATSRDRGDEQFF. The chain joins TRBV15 to TRBJ2-1; the D gene could be TRBD1 or TRBD2 (6 bases each). Germline CDR1 and CDR2: LNHNV and YYDKDF (reference sequence). The CDR3 has 13 residues. Trimming took off 0 bases at V and 10 bases at J, with 10 bases between the two ends.

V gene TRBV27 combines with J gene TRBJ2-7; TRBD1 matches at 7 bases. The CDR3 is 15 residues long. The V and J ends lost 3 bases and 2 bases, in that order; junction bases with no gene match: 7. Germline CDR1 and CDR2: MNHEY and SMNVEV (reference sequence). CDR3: CASSFYRGLTYEQYF. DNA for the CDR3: TGTGCCAGCAGTTTCTACAGGGGTTTGACCTACGAGCAGTACTTC.